This T cell receptor (beta chain) comes out of a study of shared clonotypes between healthy human individuals. The unsorted samples had tens of millions of PBMCs used for genomic DNA. The study's findings and limits: Sequencing depth was predicted to influence how clonotypes are shared among donors. Sampling involved blood alone; tissue repertoires likely differ.

The CDR3 length is 16 residues. J gave up 4 bases and V 4 bases, and 10 bases lay outside the gene matches. Germline V lookup: CDR1 SGHTA, CDR2 FQGNSA. Libraries were prepared by immunoSEQ multiplex PCR; TCRdb keeps only in-frame clonotypes and omits some of them. The table lists about 470,000 clones, roughly 83% of them singletons. Worth noting for this clone: As yet, its antigen is unknown.

The rearrangement links TRBV7-2 to TRBJ1-5; 7 bases are shared with TRBD1. The source of this sequence is a woman in her thirties or forties in good health. Some clones in this sample may be carry-over from other donors' samples. Input material: PBMCs. DNA for the CDR3: TGTGCCAGCAGCTCGACAGGGTCACCCACTAATCAGCCCCAGCATTTT. This sequence encodes CASSSTGSPTNQPQHF.